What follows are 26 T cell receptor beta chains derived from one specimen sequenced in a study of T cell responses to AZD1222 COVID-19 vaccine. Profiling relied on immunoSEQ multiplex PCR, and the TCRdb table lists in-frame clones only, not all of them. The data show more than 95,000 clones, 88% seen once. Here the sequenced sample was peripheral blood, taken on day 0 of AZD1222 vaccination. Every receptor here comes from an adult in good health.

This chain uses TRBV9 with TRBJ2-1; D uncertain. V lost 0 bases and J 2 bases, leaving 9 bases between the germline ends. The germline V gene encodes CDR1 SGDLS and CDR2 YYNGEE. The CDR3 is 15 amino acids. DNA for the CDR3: TGTGCCAGCAGCGTAGATTTGGGGACCTACAATGAGCAGTTCTTC. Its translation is CASSVDLGTYNEQFF.

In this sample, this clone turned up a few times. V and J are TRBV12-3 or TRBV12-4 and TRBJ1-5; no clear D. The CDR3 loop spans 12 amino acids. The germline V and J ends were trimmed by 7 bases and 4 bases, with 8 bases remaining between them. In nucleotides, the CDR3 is TGTGCCAGCACAGACGGAAATCAGCCCCAGCATTTT. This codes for CASTDGNQPQHF.

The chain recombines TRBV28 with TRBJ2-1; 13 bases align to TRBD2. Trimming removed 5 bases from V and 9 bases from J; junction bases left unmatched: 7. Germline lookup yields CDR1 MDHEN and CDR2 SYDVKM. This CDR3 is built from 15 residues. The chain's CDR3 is CASSDSGLAGLEQFF. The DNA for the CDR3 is TGTGCCAGCAGTGACTCGGGACTAGCGGGACTTGAGCAGTTCTTC. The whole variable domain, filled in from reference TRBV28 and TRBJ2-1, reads DVKVTQSSRYLVKRTGEKVFLECVQDMDHENMFWYRQDPGLGLRLIYFSYDVKMKEKGDIPEGYSVSREKKERFSLILESASTNQTSMYLCASSDSGLAGLEQFFGPGTRLTVL.

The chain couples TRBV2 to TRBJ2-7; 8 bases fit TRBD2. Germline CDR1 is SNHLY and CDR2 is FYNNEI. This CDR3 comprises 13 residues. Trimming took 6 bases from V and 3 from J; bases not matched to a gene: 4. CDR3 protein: CASRLTSDYEQYF. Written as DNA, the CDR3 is TGTGCCAGCAGGTTGACTAGCGACTACGAGCAGTACTTC.

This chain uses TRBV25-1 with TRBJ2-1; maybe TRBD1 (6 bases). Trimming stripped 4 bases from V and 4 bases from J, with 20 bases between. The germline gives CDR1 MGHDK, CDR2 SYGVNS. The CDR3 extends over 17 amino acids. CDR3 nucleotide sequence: TGTGCCAGCAGTGGACAGGAGGCGTGGGGGATTTACAATGAGCAGTTCTTC. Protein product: CASSGQEAWGIYNEQFF.

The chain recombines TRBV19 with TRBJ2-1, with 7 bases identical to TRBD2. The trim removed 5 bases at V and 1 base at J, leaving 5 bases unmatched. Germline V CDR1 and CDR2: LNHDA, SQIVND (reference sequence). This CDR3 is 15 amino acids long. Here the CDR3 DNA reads TGTGCCAGTAGTCCCCGGACTAGTTCCTACAATGAGCAGTTCTTC. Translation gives CASSPRTSSYNEQFF.

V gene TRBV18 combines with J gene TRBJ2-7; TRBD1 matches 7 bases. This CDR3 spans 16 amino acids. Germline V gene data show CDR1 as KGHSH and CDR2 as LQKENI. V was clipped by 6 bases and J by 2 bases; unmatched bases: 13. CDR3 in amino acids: CASSQRSGTVTYEQYF. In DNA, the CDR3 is TGTGCCAGCTCCCAAAGATCCGGGACAGTTACCTACGAGCAGTACTTC.

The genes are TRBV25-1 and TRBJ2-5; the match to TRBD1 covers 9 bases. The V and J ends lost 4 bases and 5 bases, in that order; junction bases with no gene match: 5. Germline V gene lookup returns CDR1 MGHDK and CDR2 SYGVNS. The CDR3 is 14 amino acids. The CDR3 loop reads CASSVTGGWETQYF. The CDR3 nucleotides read TGTGCCAGCAGTGTGACAGGGGGTTGGGAGACCCAGTACTTC.

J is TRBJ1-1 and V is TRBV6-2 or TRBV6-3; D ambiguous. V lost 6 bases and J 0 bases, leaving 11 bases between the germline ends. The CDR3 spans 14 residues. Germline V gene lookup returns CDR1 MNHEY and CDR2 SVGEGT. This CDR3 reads CASSITVLNTEAFF. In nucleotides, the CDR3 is TGTGCCAGCAGCATAACAGTCCTGAACACTGAAGCTTTCTTT.

The CDR3 bases are TGTGCCAGCAGCTCTGGGACAGGGCTCAGCAATCAGCCCCAGCATTTT. It specifies CASSSGTGLSNQPQHF. The chain combines TRBV7-8 with TRBJ1-5; 9 bases fit TRBD1. The junction had 5 bases not matched to a gene; V was cut back by 4 bases and J by 1 base. The CDR3 sequence is 16 residues long. The V gene's germline CDR1 is SGHVS and CDR2 FQNEAQ.

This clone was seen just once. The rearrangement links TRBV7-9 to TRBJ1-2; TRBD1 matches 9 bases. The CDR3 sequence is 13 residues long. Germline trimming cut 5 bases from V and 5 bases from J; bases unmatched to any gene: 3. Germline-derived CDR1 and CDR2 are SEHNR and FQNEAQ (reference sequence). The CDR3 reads CASSPGQGYGYTF. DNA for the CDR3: TGTGCCAGCAGCCCGGGACAGGGATATGGCTACACCTTC.

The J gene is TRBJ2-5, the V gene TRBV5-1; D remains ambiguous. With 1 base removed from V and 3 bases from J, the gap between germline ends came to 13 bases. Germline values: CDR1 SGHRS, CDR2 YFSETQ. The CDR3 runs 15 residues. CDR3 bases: TGCGCCAGCAGCTTGTCAGGTGTAAGGGAAGAGACCCAGTACTTC. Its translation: CASSLSGVREETQYF.

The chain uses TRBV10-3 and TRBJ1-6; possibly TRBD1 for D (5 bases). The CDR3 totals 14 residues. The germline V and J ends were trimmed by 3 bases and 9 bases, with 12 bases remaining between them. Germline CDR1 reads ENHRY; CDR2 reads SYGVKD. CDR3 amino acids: CAISDPGDGSPLHF. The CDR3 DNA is TGTGCCATCAGTGATCCGGGGGATGGTTCACCCCTCCACTTT.

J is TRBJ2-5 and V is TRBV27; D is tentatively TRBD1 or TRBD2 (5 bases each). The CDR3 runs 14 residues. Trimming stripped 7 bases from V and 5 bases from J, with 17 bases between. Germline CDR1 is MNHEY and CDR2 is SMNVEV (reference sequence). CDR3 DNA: TGTGCCAGCAAAGAGGGACCCCGACGGGAGACCCAGTACTTC. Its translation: CASKEGPRRETQYF.

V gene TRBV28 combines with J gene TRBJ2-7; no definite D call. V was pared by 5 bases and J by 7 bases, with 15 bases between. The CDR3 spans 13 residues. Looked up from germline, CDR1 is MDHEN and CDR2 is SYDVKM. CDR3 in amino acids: CASSRPSPREQYF. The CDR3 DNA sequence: TGTGCCAGCAGTCGCCCCTCTCCTCGGGAGCAGTACTTC. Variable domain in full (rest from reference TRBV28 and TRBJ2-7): DVKVTQSSRYLVKRTGEKVFLECVQDMDHENMFWYRQDPGLGLRLIYFSYDVKMKEKGDIPEGYSVSREKKERFSLILESASTNQTSMYLCASSRPSPREQYFGPGTRLTVT.

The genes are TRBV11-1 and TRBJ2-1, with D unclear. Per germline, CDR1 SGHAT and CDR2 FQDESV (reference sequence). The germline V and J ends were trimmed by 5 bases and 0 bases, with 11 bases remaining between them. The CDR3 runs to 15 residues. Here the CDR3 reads CASSMQVGSYNEQFF. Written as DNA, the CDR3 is TGTGCCAGCAGCATGCAAGTGGGCTCCTACAATGAGCAGTTCTTC.

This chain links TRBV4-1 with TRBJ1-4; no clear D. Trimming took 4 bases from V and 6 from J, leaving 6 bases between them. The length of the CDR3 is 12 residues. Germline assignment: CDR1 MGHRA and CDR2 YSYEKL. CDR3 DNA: TGCGCCAGCAGCCCATCGTATGAAAAACTGTTTTTT. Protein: CASSPSYEKLFF.

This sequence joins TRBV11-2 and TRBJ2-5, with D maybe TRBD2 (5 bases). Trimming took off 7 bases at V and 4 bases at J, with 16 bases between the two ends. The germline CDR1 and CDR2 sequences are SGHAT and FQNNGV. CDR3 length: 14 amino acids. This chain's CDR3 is CASNLGSRGETQYF. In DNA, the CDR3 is TGTGCCAGCAATTTGGGCTCACGGGGAGAGACCCAGTACTTC.

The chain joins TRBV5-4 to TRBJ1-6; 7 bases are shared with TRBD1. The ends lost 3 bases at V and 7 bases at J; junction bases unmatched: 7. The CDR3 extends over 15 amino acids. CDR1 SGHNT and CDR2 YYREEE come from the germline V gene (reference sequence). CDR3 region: CASSSTGAVNSPLHF. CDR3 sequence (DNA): TGTGCCAGCAGCTCCACAGGGGCGGTGAATTCACCCCTCCACTTT.

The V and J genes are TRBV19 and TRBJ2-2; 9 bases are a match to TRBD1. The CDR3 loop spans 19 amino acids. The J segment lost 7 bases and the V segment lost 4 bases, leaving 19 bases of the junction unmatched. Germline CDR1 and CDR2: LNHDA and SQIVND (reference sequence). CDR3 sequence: CASSTYFGPGTGSSGELFF. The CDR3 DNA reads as TGTGCCAGTAGTACTTACTTTGGGCCAGGGACAGGGTCTAGCGGGGAGCTGTTTTTT.

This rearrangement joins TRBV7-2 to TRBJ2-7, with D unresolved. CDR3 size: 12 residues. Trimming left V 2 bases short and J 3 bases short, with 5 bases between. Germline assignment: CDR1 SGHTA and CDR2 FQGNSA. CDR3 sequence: CASSLNGYEQYF. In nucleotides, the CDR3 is TGTGCCAGCAGCTTAAACGGCTACGAGCAGTACTTC.

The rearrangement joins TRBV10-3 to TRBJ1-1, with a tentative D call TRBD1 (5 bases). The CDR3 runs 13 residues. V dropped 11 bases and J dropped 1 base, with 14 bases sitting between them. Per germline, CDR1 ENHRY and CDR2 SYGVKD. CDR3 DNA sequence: TGTGCCTCTCGGGGACTTCCGAACACTGAAGCTTTCTTT. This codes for CASRGLPNTEAFF.

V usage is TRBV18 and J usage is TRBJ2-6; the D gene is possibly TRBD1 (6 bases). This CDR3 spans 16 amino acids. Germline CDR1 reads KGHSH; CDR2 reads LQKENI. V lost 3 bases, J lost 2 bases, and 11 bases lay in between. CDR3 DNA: TGTGCCAGCTCACCGGTTAGGGACACTGGGGCCAACGTCCTGACTTTC. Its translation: CASSPVRDTGANVLTF.

Here the CDR3 DNA reads TGTGCCAGCAGTGAGTACGTTTCCGGGAACGAGCAGTACTTC. Residues: CASSEYVSGNEQYF. This sequence joins TRBV6-6 and TRBJ2-7; tentative D call: TRBD2 (5 bases). V was shortened by 5 bases and J by 5 bases, with 16 bases between the two germline ends. Germline CDR1 is MNHNY and CDR2 is SVGAGI (reference sequence). This CDR3 is 14 amino acids long.

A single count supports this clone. In nucleotides, the CDR3 is TGCGCCAGCAGGGGTCAGACCAGCTCCTACGAGCAGTACTTC. Protein product: CASRGQTSSYEQYF. The chain uses TRBV5-1 and TRBJ2-7, with D unresolved. The CDR3 totals 14 residues. The V gene's germline CDR1 is SGHRS and CDR2 YFSETQ. Trimming shortened V by 5 bases and J by 0 bases, and 12 bases separated the two germline ends.

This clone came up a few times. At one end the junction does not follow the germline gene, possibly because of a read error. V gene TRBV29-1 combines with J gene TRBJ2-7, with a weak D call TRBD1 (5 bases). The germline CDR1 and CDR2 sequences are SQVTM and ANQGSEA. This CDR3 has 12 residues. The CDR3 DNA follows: TGCAGCGTTGATGACAGCGCCTACGGGCAGTACTTC. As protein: CSVDDSAYGQYF.